The TCR beta chain under discussion was sequenced for a study of T cell responses to AZD1222 COVID-19 vaccine (dated by TCRdb to the early 2020s). The study in broad terms: AZD1222 recipients whose second dose came at about 4 weeks and those whose second dose came at about 12 weeks were combined into one group, since spike-specific TCR depth and breadth did not differ between the two schedules. Enrollment into the trials was organized by age into subgroups of 18-55, 56-69 and 70-plus years, and those subgroups contained approximately 150, 30 and 60 TCR-sequenced participants, respectively. A total of about 230 trial participants underwent TCR sequencing, of whom approximately 210 received two doses of AZD1222 and about 25 received two doses of the MenACWY control vaccine.

The CDR3 regions of human TCRbeta chains were subjected to immunosequencing. The authors' pipeline ran thus. Repertoire TCRs were checked for matches against a reference library of SARS-CoV-2-specific TCRs that had been generated using the MIRA antigen-specificity platform. Breadth meant the fraction of unique TCRs that were SARS-CoV-2-associated, whereas depth meant the fraction of total T cells that were SARS-CoV-2-associated. Using the MIRA data, every spike-specific TCR was mapped to the spike region that the TCR reacted to and assigned to either a CD4 or a CD8 class. Log10-transformed breadth and depth values were compared by one-way ANOVA with Sidak's multiple comparisons tests. The immuneACCESS repertoire file appears here via TCRdb, limited to in-frame rearrangements. These files lack a portion of the clones; in checked studies, under half of the deficit traces to unresolved V genes, and the cause of the others is not known. Clone size and V and J calls were adopted from that table, with D and trimming inferred from the DNA. The sample profile shows around 140,000 clones; just over 90% of them were found once. The biggest ten clones account for around 7% of the sample.

Study-wide conclusions, independent of this receptor: The 56-69-year group was small, and its depth increase did not reach significance, likely because of low power. Only five or six AZD1222 recipients were SARS-CoV-2 seropositive at baseline, limiting conclusions about previously exposed vaccinees. Reportedly, almost half of the unique spike-specific TCRs recognized epitopes lying outside the regions that are mutated in the B.1.351 and B.1.1.7 variants. The vaccine-associated CD4 TCRs covered the entire spike protein, and the dominant responses fell in regions 160-218 and 743-854. No day 14 peak-response samples were available, so repertoires were characterized only after the peak T cell response. Most participants were white British and females outnumbered males, and the authors suggested that clonal diversity may have been underestimated. After two AZD1222 doses, spike-specific TCR breadth and depth were significantly higher than at day 0 and than in MenACWY recipients.

The meaning of the sample's time point label: baseline before first vaccination. The vaccinee samples were drawn from two UK trials, COV001 and COV002, one of which was a single-blind randomized controlled phase 2/3 trial testing AZD1222 (ChAdOx1 nCoV-19) in healthy adults. Trial participant PBMC samples were collected at day 0 and day 28 after the second dose for TCRbeta chain sequencing. Concerning this clone itself: Its recognized antigen is unknown. No base quality values were provided; no much bigger clone lies one nucleotide off.

At the junction V is shortened by 1 base and J by 10 bases; bases outside the gene matches: 12. The CDR3 goes from the cysteine to the phenylalanine over 16 residues. Only the CDR3 part of the read is kept: 48 bases, read in frame from the first base. Reading the germline V gene gives CDR1 SGHAT and CDR2 FQNNGV. The chain employs TRBV11-2 and TRBJ2-1, and 8 bases in between align with TRBD1. The source was peripheral blood, collected on day 0 of AZD1222 vaccination. The origin of this receptor is an adult in good health. The bases read TGTGCCAGCAGCTTAGGCGTCGGGACAGGTCGGTGGGAGCAGTTCTTC. It is translated as CASSLGVGTGRWEQFF.